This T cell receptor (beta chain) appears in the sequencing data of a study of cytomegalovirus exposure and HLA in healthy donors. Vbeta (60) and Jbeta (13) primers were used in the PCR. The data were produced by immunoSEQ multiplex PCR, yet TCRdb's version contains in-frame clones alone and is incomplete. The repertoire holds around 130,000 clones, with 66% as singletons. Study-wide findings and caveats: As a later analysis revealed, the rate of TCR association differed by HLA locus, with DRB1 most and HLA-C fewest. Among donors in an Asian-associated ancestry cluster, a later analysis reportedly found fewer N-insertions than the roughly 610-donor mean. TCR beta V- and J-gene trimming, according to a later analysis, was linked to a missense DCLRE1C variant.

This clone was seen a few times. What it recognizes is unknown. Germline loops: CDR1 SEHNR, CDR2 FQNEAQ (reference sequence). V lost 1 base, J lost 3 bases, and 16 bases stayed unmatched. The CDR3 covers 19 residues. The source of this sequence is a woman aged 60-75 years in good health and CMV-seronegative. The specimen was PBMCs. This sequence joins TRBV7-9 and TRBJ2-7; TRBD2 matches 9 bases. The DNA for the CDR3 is TGTGCCAGCAGCTTAGGATTGGTTAGCGGGGGCCGGCGGGACTACGAGCAGTACTTC. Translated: CASSLGLVSGGRRDYEQYF. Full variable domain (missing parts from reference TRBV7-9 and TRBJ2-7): DTGVSQNPRHKITKRGQNVTFRCDPISEHNRLYWYRQTLGQGPEFLTYFQNEAQLEKSRLLSDRFSAERPKGSFSTLEIQRTEQGDSAMYLCASSLGLVSGGRRDYEQYFGPGTRLTVT.